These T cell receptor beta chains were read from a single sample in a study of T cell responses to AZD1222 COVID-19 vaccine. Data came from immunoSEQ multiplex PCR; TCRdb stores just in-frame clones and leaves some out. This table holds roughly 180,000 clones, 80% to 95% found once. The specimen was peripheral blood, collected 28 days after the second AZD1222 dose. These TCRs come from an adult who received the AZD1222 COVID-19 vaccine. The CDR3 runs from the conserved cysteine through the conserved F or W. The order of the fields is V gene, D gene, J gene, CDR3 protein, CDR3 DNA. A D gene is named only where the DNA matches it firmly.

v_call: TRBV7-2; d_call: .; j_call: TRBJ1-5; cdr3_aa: CASSLFRTGNQPQHF; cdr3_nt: TGTGCCAGCAGCTTATTCCGGACGGGCAATCAGCCCCAGCATTTT
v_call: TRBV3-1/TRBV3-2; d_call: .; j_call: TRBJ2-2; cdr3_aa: CASSHYSNTGELFF; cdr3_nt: TGTGCCAGCAGCCATTATAGTAACACCGGGGAGCTGTTTTTT
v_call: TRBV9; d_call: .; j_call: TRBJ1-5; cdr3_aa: CASSVGMGDQPQHF; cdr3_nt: TGTGCCAGCAGCGTAGGTATGGGGGATCAGCCCCAGCATTTT
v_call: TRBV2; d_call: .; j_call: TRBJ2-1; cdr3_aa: CASDRTDFSYNEQFF; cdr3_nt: TGTGCCAGCGATAGGACAGACTTCTCCTACAATGAGCAGTTCTTC
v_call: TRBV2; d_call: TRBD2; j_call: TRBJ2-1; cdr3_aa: CASSDWLAGGGNEQFF; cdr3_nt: TGTGCCAGCAGTGACTGGCTGGCGGGAGGAGGTAATGAGCAGTTCTTC
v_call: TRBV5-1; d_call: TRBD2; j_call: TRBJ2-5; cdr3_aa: CASRLAVQETQYF; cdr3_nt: TGCGCCAGCAGACTAGCGGTCCAAGAGACCCAGTACTTC
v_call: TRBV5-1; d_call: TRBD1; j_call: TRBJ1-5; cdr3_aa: CASSPTGSQPQHF; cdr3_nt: TGCGCCAGCAGTCCGACAGGGAGTCAGCCCCAGCATTTT
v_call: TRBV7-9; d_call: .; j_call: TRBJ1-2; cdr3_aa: CASSLAGRAPGYTF; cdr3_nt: TGTGCCAGCAGCTTAGCGGGACGAGCTCCTGGCTACACCTTC
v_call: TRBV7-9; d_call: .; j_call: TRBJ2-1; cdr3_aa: CASSKWGERKQFF; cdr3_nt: TGTGCCAGCAGCAAATGGGGCGAGCGGAAGCAGTTCTTC
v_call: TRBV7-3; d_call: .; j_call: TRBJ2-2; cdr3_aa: CASSTKGISNTGELFF; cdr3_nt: TGTGCCAGCAGCACGAAAGGCATCTCGAACACCGGGGAGCTGTTTTTT
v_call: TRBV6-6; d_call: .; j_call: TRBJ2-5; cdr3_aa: CASYSDRLEETQYF; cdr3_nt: TGTGCCAGCTATTCGGACAGACTCGAAGAGACCCAGTACTTC
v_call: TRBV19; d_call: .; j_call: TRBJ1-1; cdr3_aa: CATLQGMNTEAFF; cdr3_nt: TGTGCCACGCTTCAGGGGATGAACACTGAAGCTTTCTTT
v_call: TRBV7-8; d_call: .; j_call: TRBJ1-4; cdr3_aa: CASSRGAATNEKLFF; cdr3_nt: TGTGCCAGCAGCCGAGGGGCTGCAACTAATGAAAAACTGTTTTTT